Detailed here is one TCR beta chain. Germline CDR1 SGHVS, CDR2 FQNEAQ. The CDR3 is 16 residues long. V dropped 3 bases and J dropped 5; count of bases not matched to a gene: 8. This entry is derived from a study of blood T cell repertoires in COVID-19. Study-level background: Donors in the United States, Italy and Spain gave samples during acute or convalescent COVID-19.

Followed longitudinally, the Seattle patients had been enrolled during active infection. Sequencing was performed with immunoSEQ multiplex PCR; in TCRdb, only in-frame clones are kept and a portion is missing. The table has roughly 480,000 clones, roughly nine tenths seen once. This TCR came from a young man with COVID-19, enrolled during active disease. Material for sequencing was peripheral blood. The rearrangement links TRBV7-8 to TRBJ1-4; 8 bases map to TRBD1. CDR3 region: CASSFWTGTGNEKLFF. The CDR3 bases are TGTGCCAGCAGCTTTTGGACCGGGACAGGAAATGAAAAACTGTTTTTT.